The sequence of this TCR beta chain was determined in a study of identical twins. This CDR3 comprises 14 residues. Germline V lookup: CDR1 MNHNS, CDR2 SASEGT. V was cut by 7 bases and J by 2 bases, with 12 bases left in between. This clonotype came up many times. The antigen remains unidentified. Study-wide findings and caveats: Beta out-of-frame sequences showed weaker excess sharing between twins.

MiXCR, run by TCRdb on the 5' RACE reads, gives a single entry per CDR3 protein. The profile shows fewer than 900,000 distinct CDR3 sequences, around a sixth of them singletons. These sequences were also reported in another study, on T cells expressing NK-cell markers. From that report: According to the study, TCR beta repertoires originated from sorted CD3+CD56+NKG2C+, CD3+CD56+NKG2C- and CD3+CD56-NKG2C+ T cells. Dominant NKG2C+ clonotypes accounted for roughly 1.0-7.0% of CD8+ T cells in more than 5 donors. Researchers report these clonotypes also headed the CD3+CD56-NKG2C+ fraction in a handful of donors.

The chain couples TRBV6-1 to TRBJ1-5; tentatively, D is TRBD1 (5 bases). The source of this sequence is a woman aged 18-29 years in good health. Material: PBMCs. Written as DNA, the CDR3 is TGTGCCAGCAAAAATTCAGGGCGCAATCAGCCCCAGCATTTT. Protein: CASKNSGRNQPQHF.